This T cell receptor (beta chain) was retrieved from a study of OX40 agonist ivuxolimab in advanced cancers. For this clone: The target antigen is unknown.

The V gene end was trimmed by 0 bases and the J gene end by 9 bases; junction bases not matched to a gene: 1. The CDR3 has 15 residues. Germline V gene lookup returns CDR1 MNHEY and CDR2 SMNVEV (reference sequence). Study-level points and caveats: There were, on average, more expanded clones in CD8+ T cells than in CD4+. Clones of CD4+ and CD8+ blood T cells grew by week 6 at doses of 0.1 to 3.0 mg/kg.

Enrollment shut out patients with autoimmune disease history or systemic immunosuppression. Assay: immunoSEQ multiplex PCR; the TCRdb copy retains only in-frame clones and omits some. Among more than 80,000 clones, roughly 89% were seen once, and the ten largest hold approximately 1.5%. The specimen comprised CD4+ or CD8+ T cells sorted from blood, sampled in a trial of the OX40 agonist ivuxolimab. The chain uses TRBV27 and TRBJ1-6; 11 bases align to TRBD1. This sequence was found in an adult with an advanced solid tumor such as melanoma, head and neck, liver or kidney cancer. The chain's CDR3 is CASSLSGQGVSPLHF. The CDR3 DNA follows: TGTGCCAGCAGTTTATCGGGACAGGGGGTTTCACCCCTCCACTTT.